Each of the 23 T cell receptor beta chains below was sequenced from the same sample in a study of cytomegalovirus exposure and HLA in healthy donors. PCR employed 60 Vbeta and 13 Jbeta primers. Only in-frame clones appear in the TCRdb table, and some are missing; sequencing was by immunoSEQ multiplex PCR. The table includes about 140,000 clones, around 79% detected once. Sequenced: PBMCs. The receptors stem from a female donor in good health and CMV-seronegative.

V usage is TRBV15 and J usage is TRBJ2-3; D perhaps matches TRBD2 (6 bases). CDR1 is LNHNV, CDR2 YYDKDF, per germline (reference sequence). Trimming stripped 4 bases from V and 0 bases from J, with 14 bases between. The CDR3 runs 16 residues. The CDR3 region has the DNA TGTGCCACCAGCACGGGACTTCAGCCTAGCACAGATACGCAGTATTTT. This encodes CATSTGLQPSTDTQYF.

This clone has just a few counts. This sequence joins TRBV10-1 and TRBJ1-2, with D unclear. Trimming removed 3 bases from V and 8 bases from J, with 13 bases in between. The germline CDR1 and CDR2 sequences are WNHNN and SYGVQD (reference sequence). The CDR3 is 13 amino acids. CDR3 bases: TGCGCCAGCAGTGAACACCAGACGGGAGGCTACACCTTC. Its translation: CASSEHQTGGYTF.

This clone appeared a few times. V and J are TRBV27 and TRBJ1-4; TRBD1 is a possible D gene (6 bases). Trimming removed 5 bases from V and 8 bases from J, with 18 bases in between. The CDR3 runs 15 residues. Germline loops: CDR1 MNHEY, CDR2 SMNVEV (reference sequence). CDR3 residues: CASSPLRQAWEKLFF. Here the CDR3 DNA reads TGTGCCAGCAGTCCACTACGACAGGCCTGGGAAAAACTGTTTTTT.

The chain combines TRBV30 with TRBJ2-2; 12 bases match TRBD2. From germline, CDR1 is GTSNPN and CDR2 SVGIG (reference sequence). CDR3 length equals 18 residues. The V gene end was trimmed by 0 bases and the J gene end by 0 bases; junction bases not matched to a gene: 5. CDR3 sequence reads: CAWSVGLAGGPNTGELFF. In DNA form, the CDR3 reads TGTGCCTGGAGTGTAGGGCTAGCGGGAGGGCCGAACACCGGGGAGCTGTTTTTT.

This clone was recorded only once. This chain uses TRBV7-6 with TRBJ2-5; 7 bases match TRBD2. Germline CDR1 is SGHVS and CDR2 is FNYEAQ. CDR3 length equals 11 residues. V shed 11 bases and J 7 bases; nucleotides not matched to a gene: 7. DNA for the CDR3: TGTGCCTCCGGGGGGTTAGGGACCCAGTACTTC. Protein product: CASGGLGTQYF.

The J gene is TRBJ2-5, the V gene TRBV4-3, with 7 bases that match TRBD2. Germline CDR1 and CDR2: LGHNA and YSLEER. V was pared by 4 bases and J by 5 bases, with 7 bases of the junction left unmatched. The CDR3 spans 14 residues. The CDR3 is CASSPGGWGETQYF. The CDR3 coding sequence is TGCGCCAGCAGCCCCGGGGGGTGGGGGGAGACCCAGTACTTC.

This sequence joins TRBV7-8 and TRBJ2-7; D unresolved. Germline V lookup: CDR1 SGHVS, CDR2 FQNEAQ. Trimming removed 5 bases from V and 0 bases from J, with 14 bases in between. CDR3 length: 15 amino acids. The CDR3 protein is CASSARRSSSYEQYF. The CDR3 DNA sequence: TGTGCCAGCAGCGCGAGGCGGTCTAGCTCCTACGAGCAGTACTTC.

The chain has TRBV4-1 and TRBJ2-1; tentative D call: TRBD2 (6 bases). V was cut by 1 base and J by 8 bases, with 12 bases left in between. CDR1 is MGHRA and CDR2 is YSYEKL in the germline V gene. The CDR3 totals 14 residues. CDR3 loop: CASSQVPAGYEQFF. Here the CDR3 DNA reads TGCGCCAGCAGCCAAGTACCAGCGGGCTATGAGCAGTTCTTC.

This clone has only a few counts. The chain carries TRBV7-2 and TRBJ2-7; D is unclear. This CDR3 has 14 residues. CDR1 is SGHTA and CDR2 is FQGNSA in the germline V gene. The V and J ends lost 1 base and 1 base respectively, with 8 bases between them. CDR3 sequence (DNA): TGTGCCAGCAGCTTAGTGTCTCTGTCCTACGAGCAGTACTTC. Translation: CASSLVSLSYEQYF.

V and J are TRBV2 and TRBJ2-7, with a tentative D call TRBD2 (5 bases). The CDR3 totals 15 residues. V lost 4 bases and J lost 5, with 18 bases in between. Looked up from germline, CDR1 is SNHLY and CDR2 is FYNNEI. DNA of the CDR3: TGTGCCAGCAGTGTCAATGCGGGCGTCCTGGACGAGCAGTACTTC. It specifies CASSVNAGVLDEQYF.

This clone turned up a few times. The gene calls are TRBV2 and TRBJ2-2; 9 bases fit TRBD2. The CDR3 has 14 amino acids. V shed 7 bases and J 6 bases; nucleotides not matched to a gene: 6. The germline V gene encodes CDR1 SNHLY and CDR2 FYNNEI. CDR3 residues: CASTREREAGELFF. DNA for the CDR3: TGTGCCAGCACAAGGGAGCGGGAGGCCGGGGAGCTGTTTTTT.

The V gene is TRBV5-1, the J gene TRBJ1-2; D is ambiguous. The CDR3 runs 13 residues. Germline values: CDR1 SGHRS, CDR2 YFSETQ. V gave up 0 bases and J gave up 2 bases, with 5 bases separating them. CDR3 amino acids: CASSLVRNYGYTF. CDR3 in DNA: TGCGCCAGCAGCTTGGTACGGAACTATGGCTACACCTTC.

This clone was detected only a few times. This chain links TRBV18 with TRBJ1-5; D is unresolved. Per the germline V gene, CDR1 is KGHSH and CDR2 is LQKENI. V was trimmed by 3 bases and J by 5 bases, leaving 5 bases between them. The CDR3 has 12 residues. The CDR3 coding sequence is TGTGCCAGCTCACCTGACTATCAGCCCCAGCATTTT. The encoded protein is CASSPDYQPQHF.

V and J are TRBV28 and TRBJ1-4, with TRBD1 identical over 7 bases. This CDR3 contains 15 residues. J gave up 4 bases and V 2 bases, and 4 bases lay outside the gene matches. Germline CDR1 is MDHEN and CDR2 is SYDVKM. The CDR3 loop is CASSLGGQYNEKLFF. In nucleotides, the CDR3 is TGTGCCAGCAGTTTAGGGGGACAGTATAATGAAAAACTGTTTTTT.

In this sample, this clone turned up once. The rearrangement joins TRBV11-2 to TRBJ1-6, with D unresolved. CDR1 SGHAT and CDR2 FQNNGV come from the germline V gene. V was pared by 1 base and J by 0 bases, with 7 bases between. CDR3 length equals 16 residues. The CDR3 nucleotides are TGTGCCAGCAGCTTAGGTACTAGCTCCTATAATTCACCCCTCCACTTT. Its translation: CASSLGTSSYNSPLHF.

A word on this clone: Other DNA sequences within the sample encode an identical CDR3. J is TRBJ2-5 and V is TRBV7-2; D gene uncertain. This CDR3 has 12 residues. Germline CDR1 SGHTA, CDR2 FQGNSA. V dropped 1 base and J dropped 5 bases, with 5 bases sitting between them. This CDR3 is CASSLDRETQYF. DNA for the CDR3: TGTGCCAGCAGCTTAGACCGGGAGACCCAGTACTTC.

This rearrangement joins TRBV27 to TRBJ2-3; D might be TRBD2 (6 bases). The germline CDR1 and CDR2 sequences are MNHEY and SMNVEV (reference sequence). Trimming left V 5 bases short and J 7 bases short, with 13 bases between. There are 13 residues in the CDR3. The CDR3 nucleotides are TGTGCCAGCAGTAGGGAGGTGGGCCATACGCAGTATTTT. Its translation is CASSREVGHTQYF.

The chain combines TRBV19 with TRBJ1-4; 10 bases fit TRBD1. CDR3 length equals 16 residues. Germline CDR1 reads LNHDA; CDR2 reads SQIVND (reference sequence). Losses at the gene ends were 7 bases for V and 7 bases for J; bases not matched to a gene: 12. The CDR3 loop is CASNSRGDRGGEKLFF. CDR3 DNA: TGTGCCAGTAACTCCAGGGGGGACAGGGGCGGTGAAAAACTGTTTTTT.

The CDR3: CASSLGGQGNSPLHF. In DNA form, the CDR3 reads TGTGCCAGCAGTTTAGGTGGACAGGGTAATTCACCCCTCCACTTT. The chain is built from TRBV27 and TRBJ1-6, with TRBD1 matching over 8 bases. Germline V lookup: CDR1 MNHEY, CDR2 SMNVEV (reference sequence). The CDR3 is 15 amino acids. V gave up 2 bases and J gave up 6 bases; unmatched junction bases: 3.

The chain joins TRBV11-2 to TRBJ1-1; 9 bases match TRBD1. The V segment lost 5 bases and the J segment 0 bases; nucleotides outside the gene matches: 7. Germline values: CDR1 SGHAT, CDR2 FQNNGV. The CDR3 totals 16 residues. The CDR3 region is CASSLLGTGLNTEAFF. Written as DNA, the CDR3 is TGTGCCAGCAGCCTCCTGGGGACAGGGTTGAACACTGAAGCTTTCTTT.

The chain couples TRBV27 to TRBJ2-1; 12 nucleotides line up with TRBD2. The V and J ends lost 5 bases and 11 bases, in that order; junction bases with no gene match: 10. Germline-derived CDR1 and CDR2 are MNHEY and SMNVEV (reference sequence). This CDR3 spans 15 amino acids. CDR3 in amino acids: CASSERLAGGGQQFF. The CDR3 nucleotides read TGTGCCAGCAGTGAGCGCCTAGCGGGAGGGGGCCAGCAGTTCTTC.

The chain employs TRBV5-1 and TRBJ1-3; D unresolved. Trimming cost V 5 bases and J 3 bases, with 6 bases left between them. The V gene's germline CDR1 is SGHRS and CDR2 YFSETQ. The CDR3 has 12 amino acids. The CDR3 nucleotides are TGCGCCAGCAGTCTTAGTGGAAACACCATATATTTT. It codes for CASSLSGNTIYF. The variable domain in full, completed from reference TRBV5-1 and TRBJ1-3, reads KAGVTQTPRYLIKTRGQQVTLSCSPISGHRSVSWYQQTPGQGLQFLFEYFSETQRNKGNFPGRFSGRQFSNSRSEMNVSTLELGDSALYLCASSLSGNTIYFGEGSWLTVV.

The J gene is TRBJ1-5, the V gene TRBV30; D perhaps matches TRBD1 (6 bases). CDR3 length: 14 amino acids. The V and J ends lost 0 bases and 7 bases respectively, with 13 bases between them. Germline V gene lookup returns CDR1 GTSNPN and CDR2 SVGIG (reference sequence). CDR3 loop: CAWSVGGAGQPQHF. The CDR3 DNA sequence: TGTGCCTGGAGTGTAGGGGGGGCAGGACAGCCCCAGCATTTT. Together with reference TRBV30 and TRBJ1-5, the CDR3 gives the full variable domain: SQTIHQWPATLVQPVGSPLSLECTVEGTSNPNLYWYRQAAGRGLQLLFYSVGIGQISSEVPQNLSASRPQDRQFILSSKKLLLSDSGFYLCAWSVGGAGQPQHFGDGTRLSIL.